These T cell receptor beta chains were read from a single sample in a study of response to subunit inactivated influenza vaccine. TCRdb recomputed calls from the RT-PCR reads with MiXCR, one row per CDR3 protein. In the table there are about 700,000 distinct CDR3 sequences, about a sixth of which are singletons. Material: PBMCs from blood, obtained 11 to 12 days after vaccination. These receptors all stem from a middle-aged man who received an inactivated influenza vaccine. The CDR3 runs from the conserved cysteine through the conserved F or W. The order of the fields is V gene, D gene, CDR3 protein. D genes are given only for firm matches.

V gene: TRBV29-1; D gene: NA; CDR3 protein: CSAAGEETQYF
V gene: TRBV7-2; D gene: NA; CDR3 protein: CASSLVRAWDTQYF
V gene: TRBV5-1; D gene: NA; CDR3 protein: CASSSGTMNTEAFF
V gene: TRBV25-1; D gene: NA; CDR3 protein: CASSAVGVETQYF
V gene: TRBV20-1; D gene: TRBD2; CDR3 protein: CSAHSPSGTYEQYF
V gene: TRBV12-3/TRBV12-4; D gene: TRBD1; CDR3 protein: CASSLGTGSTDEQFF
V gene: TRBV27; D gene: NA; CDR3 protein: CASSYARGFSKNIQYF
V gene: TRBV4-3; D gene: NA; CDR3 protein: CASSQEDRSSGANVLTF
V gene: TRBV5-1; D gene: NA; CDR3 protein: CASSMDRAYEQYF
V gene: TRBV19; D gene: TRBD2; CDR3 protein: CASEFPSGRLSGANVLTF
V gene: TRBV2; D gene: NA; CDR3 protein: CASRKTGSQPQHF
V gene: TRBV20-1; D gene: TRBD2; CDR3 protein: CSARAPGGPNEQFF
V gene: TRBV6-2/TRBV6-3; D gene: NA; CDR3 protein: CASSYRPGYQPQHF
V gene: TRBV29-1; D gene: TRBD1; CDR3 protein: CSVTGGYGYTF
V gene: TRBV28; D gene: NA; CDR3 protein: CASSSGSLYGYTF
V gene: TRBV10-3; D gene: TRBD1; CDR3 protein: CATTGQTETYNEQFF
V gene: TRBV5-1; D gene: NA; CDR3 protein: CASSSPGEAADTQYF
V gene: TRBV10-1; D gene: TRBD2; CDR3 protein: CASSDIAGSSYNEQFF
V gene: TRBV12-3/TRBV12-4; D gene: NA; CDR3 protein: CASSSETTTESEAFF
V gene: TRBV5-1; D gene: NA; CDR3 protein: CASTPGGFSSGNTIYF
V gene: TRBV18; D gene: TRBD1; CDR3 protein: CASSPLGTGTNNEQFF
V gene: TRBV2; D gene: NA; CDR3 protein: CASSVGVDTQYF